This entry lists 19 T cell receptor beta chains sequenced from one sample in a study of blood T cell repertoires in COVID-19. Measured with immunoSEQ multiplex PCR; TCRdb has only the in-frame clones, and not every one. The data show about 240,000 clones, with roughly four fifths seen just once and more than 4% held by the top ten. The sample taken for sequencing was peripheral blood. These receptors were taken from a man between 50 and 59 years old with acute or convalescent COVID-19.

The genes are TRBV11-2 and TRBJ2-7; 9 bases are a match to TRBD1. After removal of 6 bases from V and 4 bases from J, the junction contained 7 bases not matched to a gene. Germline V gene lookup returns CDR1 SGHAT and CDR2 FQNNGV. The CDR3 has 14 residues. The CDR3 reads CASSTTGGGYEQYF. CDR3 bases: TGTGCCAGCAGTACGACAGGGGGAGGGTACGAGCAGTACTTC.

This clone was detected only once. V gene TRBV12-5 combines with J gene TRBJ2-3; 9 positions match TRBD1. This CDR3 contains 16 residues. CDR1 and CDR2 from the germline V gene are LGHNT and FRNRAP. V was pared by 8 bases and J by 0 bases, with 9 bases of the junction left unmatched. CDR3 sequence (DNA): TGTGCTAGTAGCCCTGACAGGGGGGTTAGCACAGATACGCAGTATTTT. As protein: CASSPDRGVSTDTQYF.

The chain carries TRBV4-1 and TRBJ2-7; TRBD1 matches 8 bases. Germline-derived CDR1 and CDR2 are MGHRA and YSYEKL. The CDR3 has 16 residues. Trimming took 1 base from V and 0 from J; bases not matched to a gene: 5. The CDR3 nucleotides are TGCGCCAGCAGCCAAGTTGGGACAGGTAACTCCTACGAGCAGTACTTC. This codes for CASSQVGTGNSYEQYF.

The CDR3 sequence is CASSQYDSSDRYF. CDR3 sequence (DNA): TGTGCCAGCAGCCAATACGACAGTTCCGATAGGTACTTC. The chain joins TRBV2 to TRBJ2-7; tentatively, D is TRBD1 (5 bases). Trimming cost V 6 bases and J 12 bases, with 21 bases left between them. CDR3 length: 13 amino acids. Germline V lookup: CDR1 SNHLY, CDR2 FYNNEI.

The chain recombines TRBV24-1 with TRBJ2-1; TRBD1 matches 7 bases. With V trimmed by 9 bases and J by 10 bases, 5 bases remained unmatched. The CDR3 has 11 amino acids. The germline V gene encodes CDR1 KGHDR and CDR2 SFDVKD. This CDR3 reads CATDRAGEQFF. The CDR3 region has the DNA TGTGCCACCGACAGGGCTGGGGAGCAGTTCTTC.

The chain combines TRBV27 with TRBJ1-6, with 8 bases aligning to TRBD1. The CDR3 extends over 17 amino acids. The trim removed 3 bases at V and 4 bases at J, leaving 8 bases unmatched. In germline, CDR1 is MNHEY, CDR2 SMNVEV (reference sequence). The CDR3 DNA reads TGTGCCAGCAGTTTTGAGTTAGGACAGGGTTATAATTCACCCCTCCACTTT. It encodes CASSFELGQGYNSPLHF.

The CDR3 sequence is CASIRMEGRAFF. In nucleotides, the CDR3 is TGTGCCAGCATTCGGATGGAGGGGAGAGCTTTCTTT. The chain uses TRBV28 and TRBJ1-1, with D perhaps TRBD1 (5 bases). The V and J ends lost 7 bases and 10 bases respectively, with 16 bases between them. Germline V gene sequence: CDR1 MDHEN, CDR2 SYDVKM. CDR3 length: 12 residues.

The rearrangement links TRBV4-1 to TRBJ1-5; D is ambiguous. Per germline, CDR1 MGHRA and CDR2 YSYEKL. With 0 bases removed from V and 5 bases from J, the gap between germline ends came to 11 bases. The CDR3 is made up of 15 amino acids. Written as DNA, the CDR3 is TGCGCCAGCAGCCAAGATCACCGGTCGGATCAGCCCCAGCATTTT. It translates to CASSQDHRSDQPQHF.

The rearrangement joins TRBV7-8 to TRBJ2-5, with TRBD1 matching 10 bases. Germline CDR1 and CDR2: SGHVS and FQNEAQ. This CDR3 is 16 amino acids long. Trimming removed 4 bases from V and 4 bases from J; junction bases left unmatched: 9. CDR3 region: CASSSGQGRGSETQYF. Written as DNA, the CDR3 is TGTGCCAGCAGCTCGGGACAGGGGCGAGGATCAGAGACCCAGTACTTC.

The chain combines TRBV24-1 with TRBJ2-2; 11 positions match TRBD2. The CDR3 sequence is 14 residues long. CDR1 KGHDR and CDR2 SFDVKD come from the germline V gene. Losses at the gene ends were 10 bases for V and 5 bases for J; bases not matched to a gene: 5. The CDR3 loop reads CATGSSGGTGELFF. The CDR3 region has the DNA TGTGCCACGGGGTCTAGCGGGGGGACCGGGGAGCTGTTTTTT.

CDR3 protein: CASSQSRVAKYEQYF. CDR3 sequence (DNA): TGCGCCAGCAGTCAGTCTAGGGTAGCGAAATACGAGCAGTACTTC. This sequence joins TRBV23-1 and TRBJ2-7; weak D call: TRBD2 (5 bases). TRBV23-1 is an ORF, and what it does is uncertain. Trimming took 3 bases from V and 4 from J, leaving 16 bases between them. There are 15 residues in the CDR3.

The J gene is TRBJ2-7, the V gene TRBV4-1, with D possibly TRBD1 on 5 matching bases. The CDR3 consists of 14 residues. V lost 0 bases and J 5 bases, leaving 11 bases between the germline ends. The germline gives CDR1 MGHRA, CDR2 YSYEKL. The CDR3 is CASSQDRTLNEQYF. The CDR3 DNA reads TGCGCCAGCAGCCAAGATAGGACACTCAACGAGCAGTACTTC.

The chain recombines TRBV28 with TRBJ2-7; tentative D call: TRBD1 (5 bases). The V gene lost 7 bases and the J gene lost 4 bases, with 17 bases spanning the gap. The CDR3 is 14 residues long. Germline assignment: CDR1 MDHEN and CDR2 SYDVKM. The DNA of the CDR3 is TGTGCCAGCATCCCCGGCCAGGGTATGTACGAGCAGTACTTC. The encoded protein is CASIPGQGMYEQYF.

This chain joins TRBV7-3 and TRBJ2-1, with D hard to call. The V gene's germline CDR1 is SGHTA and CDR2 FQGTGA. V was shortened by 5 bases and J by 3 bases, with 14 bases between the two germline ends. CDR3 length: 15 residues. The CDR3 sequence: CASSLNSGVYNEQFF. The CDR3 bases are TGTGCCAGCAGCCTAAACTCAGGCGTCTACAATGAGCAGTTCTTC.

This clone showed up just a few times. CDR3 residues: CSAPRANEQFF. CDR3 nucleotide sequence: TGCAGTGCCCCGCGGGCCAATGAGCAGTTCTTC. The chain employs TRBV20-1 and TRBJ2-1; possible D gene TRBD2, 5 bases. Per germline, CDR1 DFQATT and CDR2 SNEGSKA (reference sequence). CDR3 length: 11 residues. V was pared by 6 bases and J by 6 bases, with 9 bases between.

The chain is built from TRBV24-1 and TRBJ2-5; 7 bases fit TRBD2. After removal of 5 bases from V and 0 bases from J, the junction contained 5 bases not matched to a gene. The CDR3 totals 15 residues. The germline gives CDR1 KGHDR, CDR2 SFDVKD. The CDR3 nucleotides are TGTGCCACCAGTGCGGGGAGGGGCTACCAAGAGACCCAGTACTTC. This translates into CATSAGRGYQETQYF.

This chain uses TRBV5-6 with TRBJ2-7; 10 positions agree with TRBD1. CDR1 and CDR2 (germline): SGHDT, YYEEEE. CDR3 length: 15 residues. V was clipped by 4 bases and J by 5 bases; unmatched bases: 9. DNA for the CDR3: TGTGCCAGCAGCGCGGCAGGACAGGGGGACCACGAGCAGTACTTC. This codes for CASSAAGQGDHEQYF. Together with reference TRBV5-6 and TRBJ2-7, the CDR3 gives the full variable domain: DAGVTQSPTHLIKTRGQQVTLRCSPKSGHDTVSWYQQALGQGPQFIFQYYEEEERQRGNFPDRFSGHQFPNYSSELNVNALLLGDSALYLCASSAAGQGDHEQYFGPGTRLTVT.

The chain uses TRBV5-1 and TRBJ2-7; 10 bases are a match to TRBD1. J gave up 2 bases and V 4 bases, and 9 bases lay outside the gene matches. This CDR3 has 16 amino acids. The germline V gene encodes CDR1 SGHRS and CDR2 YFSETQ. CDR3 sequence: CASSPDPGQGPYEQYF. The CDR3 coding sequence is TGCGCCAGCAGCCCGGATCCGGGACAGGGGCCCTACGAGCAGTACTTC.

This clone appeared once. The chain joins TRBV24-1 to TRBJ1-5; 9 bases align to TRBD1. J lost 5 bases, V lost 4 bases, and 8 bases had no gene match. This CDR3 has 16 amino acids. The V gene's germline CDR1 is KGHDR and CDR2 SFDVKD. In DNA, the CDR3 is TGTGCCACCAGTGACACCGGGACAGGGTTACATCAGCCCCAGCATTTT. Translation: CATSDTGTGLHQPQHF.